The rows below give T cell receptor beta chains drawn from one sample of a study of glioma-infiltrating T cells. Each CDR3 protein is one row after TCRdb ran MiXCR on the multiplex PCR reads. The table has about 93,000 distinct CDR3 sequences, 35% to 45% seen once; the top ten hold 30% to 40%. Sequencing input: glioma tissue, nonneoplastic brain tissue, or PBMCs (not recorded which). Every receptor here comes from a human donor with low-grade glioma or glioblastoma, undergoing nonglioma brain surgery, or in good health (not recorded which). Both conserved end residues are part of each CDR3. The D gene is left open where the match is weak. Some rows have no size entry. The others give once, few or many, or a class for an expanded clone.

d_call	v_call	clone_size	j_call	cdr3_nt	cdr3_aa
TRBD1	TRBV19	many	TRBJ2-7	TGTGCCAGTAGTATTAGGTCGGGGACAGGGACCTACGAGCAGTACTTC	CASSIRSGTGTYEQYF
NA	TRBV2	many	TRBJ2-7	TGTGCCAGCAGGGACGACAGAAGAAGCTCCTACGAGCAGTACTTC	CASRDDRRSSYEQYF
NA	TRBV28	many	TRBJ2-5	TGTGCCAGCAGTTTAGGAGTGCAAGAGACCCAGTACTTC	CASSLGVQETQYF
TRBD1	TRBV5-6	NA	TRBJ2-5	TGTGCCAGCAGCCTAGGGACAGGGAAAGAGACCCAGTACTTC	CASSLGTGKETQYF
NA	TRBV19	many	TRBJ1-2	TGTGCCAGTAACGACAGACAAGGCTACACCTTC	CASNDRQGYTF
NA	TRBV18	many	TRBJ2-1	TGTGCCAGCTCACCCAGGCCACAGTATGACAATGAGCAGTTCTTC	CASSPRPQYDNEQFF
NA	TRBV20-1	many	TRBJ2-7	TGCAGTGCTAGAGGGGGGCTCTCCGAGCAGTACTTC	CSARGGLSEQYF
NA	TRBV20-1	many	TRBJ1-5	TGCAGTGCTAGGTACCGCGGTAGCAATCAGCCCCAGCATTTT	CSARYRGSNQPQHF
NA	TRBV11-2	many	TRBJ2-7	TGTGCCAGCAGCACCACTAGGACCTACGAGCAGTACTTC	CASSTTRTYEQYF
NA	TRBV13	many	TRBJ1-6	TGTGCCAGCAGCCTACAGGCCACCGGGAATAATTCACCCCTCCACTTT	CASSLQATGNNSPLHF
TRBD2	TRBV2	NA	TRBJ2-5	TGTGCCAGCAGTTTTAGCGGGGGAACGGAGACCCAGCACTTC	CASSFSGGTETQHF
NA	TRBV5-1	many	TRBJ2-2	TGCGCCAGCAGCCCCTATTCTGGTAGCACCGGGGAGCTGTTTTTT	CASSPYSGSTGELFF
NA	TRBV20-1	NA	TRBJ1-1	TGCAGTGCCACACGGCAGCCCACTGAAGCTTTCTTT	CSATRQPTEAFF
NA	TRBV7-2	many	TRBJ1-4	TGTGCCAGCAGCTTAGTGGGCAACATCCTAGAAAAACTGTTTTTT	CASSLVGNILEKLFF
NA	TRBV6-1	NA	TRBJ2-2	TGTGCCAGCAGTGAGGGCAGGAACACCGGGGAGCTGTTTTTT	CASSEGRNTGELFF
TRBD2	TRBV28	NA	TRBJ2-1	TGTGCCAGCAGCCCGGGGGGTTCCTCCTACAATGAGCATTTCTTC	CASSPGGSSYNEHFF
NA	TRBV20-1	many	TRBJ1-6	TGCAGTGCTCGAACCCTGAATTCACCCCTCCACTTT	CSARTLNSPLHF
NA	TRBV19	NA	TRBJ2-3	TGTTCCAGTAGTACGGAAGGAAGCACACATACGCAGTATTTT	CSSSTEGSTHTQYF
NA	TRBV2	many	TRBJ2-5	TGTGCCAGCATCGAAGGGGATCGAGAGGTAGAGACCCAGTACTTC	CASIEGDREVETQYF
NA	TRBV27	many	TRBJ1-1	TGTGCCAGCACTTTCACTGAAGCTTTCTTT	CASTFTEAFF
TRBD2	TRBV18	NA	TRBJ2-5	TGTGCCAGCTCACCGCTAGCGGGGGGCTCATCAGAGACCCAGTACTTC	CASSPLAGGSSETQYF
NA	TRBV20-1	NA	TRBJ2-5	TGCAGTGCTAGAGATGTTGGACGGGATGTAGAGAACCAGTACTTC	CSARDVGRDVENQYF
NA	TRBV19	many	TRBJ2-2	TGTGCCAGTACCACCAGCCTCACCGGGGAGCTGTTTTTT	CASTTSLTGELFF
TRBD2	TRBV12-3/TRBV12-4	many	TRBJ2-7	TGTGCCAGCAGTACCGGGACTAGATCGGTGTACGAGCAGTACTTC	CASSTGTRSVYEQYF
NA	TRBV12-5	NA	TRBJ2-2	TGTGCTAGTGGTTTGGTACTGAGCGTGGGGCCCGGGGAGCTGTTTTTT	CASGLVLSVGPGELFF
NA	TRBV5-1	many	TRBJ1-2	TGCGCCAGCAGCTTGGCGGCGGACTGGGGCTACACCTTC	CASSLAADWGYTF
NA	TRBV19	NA	TRBJ1-5	TGTGCCAGTAGGCCAGACAGGTTCTTTCGCAATAAGCCCCAGCATTTT	CASRPDRFFRNKPQHF
NA	TRBV20-1	many	TRBJ1-1	TGCAGTGCTAGAGGGTCTCCCCCCCGGACTGAAGCTTTCTTT	CSARGSPPRTEAFF
NA	TRBV11-1	many	TRBJ2-1	TGTGCCAGCAGCTCTTGGTCAGGCTACAATGAGCAGTTCTTC	CASSSWSGYNEQFF
TRBD1	TRBV7-9	many	TRBJ1-2	TGTGCCAGCAGCTCACGGGACAGCTTCTATGGCTACACCTTC	CASSSRDSFYGYTF
NA	TRBV13	many	TRBJ2-7	TGTGCCAGCAGCTTAGGGGGGACGCTCTCCTACGAGCAGTACTTC	CASSLGGTLSYEQYF
TRBD2	TRBV5-1	many	TRBJ2-3	TGCGCCAGCAGCTTGTTGGGCTTTAGCGGGTACACAGATACGCAGTATTTT	CASSLLGFSGYTDTQYF
NA	TRBV3-1	NA	TRBJ2-2	TGTGCCAGCAGCCAAGATGGAGCGGCGGGGAGAGGGGGGGAGCGGTTTTTT	CASSQDGAAGRGGERFF
TRBD2	TRBV10-3	many	TRBJ2-3	TGTGCCATCACTCCTAGCGGGGGGTTGGCGGATACGCAGTATTTT	CAITPSGGLADTQYF
NA	TRBV7-2	many	TRBJ2-3	TGTGCCAGCAGCCCACGAGTCACAGATACGCAGTATTTT	CASSPRVTDTQYF
TRBD1	TRBV6-1	many	TRBJ1-4	TGTGCCAGCCAGGGGGGGGACAGACGAAATGAAAAACTGTTTTTT	CASQGGDRRNEKLFF
NA	TRBV24-1	many	TRBJ2-3	TGTGCCACCAGTGATTCTAGCGCCGGCATCACAGATACGCAGTATTTT	CATSDSSAGITDTQYF
TRBD2	TRBV20-1	NA	TRBJ2-5	TGCAGTGCTAGCGGGGGGGCCGGTGAGACCCAGTACTTC	CSASGGAGETQYF
NA	TRBV10-3	many	TRBJ2-5	TGTGCCATCAGGTCGGAAGAGACCCAGTACTTC	CAIRSEETQYF
TRBD2	TRBV3-1	many	TRBJ2-7	TGTGCCAGCAGCCAAGGAATAGCGGGACGCGAGCAGTACTTC	CASSQGIAGREQYF
TRBD1	TRBV2	many	TRBJ2-1	TGTGCCAGCAGTCGTATTACAGGGGGATTCTACAATGAGCAGTTCTTC	CASSRITGGFYNEQFF
NA	TRBV6-1	many	TRBJ1-5	TGTGCCAGCAGGGACGGCCAAAATCAGCCCCAGCATTTT	CASRDGQNQPQHF
TRBD2	TRBV5-4	many	TRBJ2-2	TGTGCCAGCAGCTTGGGCGGGACTAGCGGGAGTTCCGGGGAGCTGTTTTTT	CASSLGGTSGSSGELFF
TRBD2	TRBV6-2/TRBV6-3	NA	TRBJ2-7	TGTGCCAGCAGACAGGGACTAGCGGGACGACGCGGGGAGCAGTACTTC	CASRQGLAGRRGEQYF
NA	TRBV4-1	once	TRBJ2-7	TGCGCCAGCAGCCAAGATCTTGAGACTAGGGAACTCGCCTACGAGCAGTACTTC	CASSQDLETRELAYEQYF